The 13 T cell receptor beta chains listed next were all sequenced from one sample in a study of cytomegalovirus exposure and HLA in healthy donors listed by TCRdb under 2017. Preparation of the library involved the immunoSEQ multiplex PCR assay. For the multiplex PCR, a mixture combining 60 forward primers for TCR Vbeta segments and 13 reverse primers for TCR Jbeta segments was used. The clones in this table, taken by TCRdb from immuneACCESS, are in-frame only. Not every clone is retained; where verified, under half of the shortfall comes from an unresolved V gene, and the cause of the rest is unknown. Recorded for this sample are around 130,000 clones; about 80% of them occurred a single time. The ten largest account for 1% to 1.5% of the sample. Sequences were obtained from PBMCs. Receptors originate from a man aged 50-59 years in good health and CMV-seronegative.

The chain links TRBV6-5 to TRBJ1-1, with D possibly being TRBD1 (6 bases). Germline V gene data show CDR1 as MNHEY and CDR2 as SVGAGI. V lost 2 bases and J lost 0, with 10 bases in between. The CDR3 totals 15 residues. The CDR3 loop is CASSYKTGLNTEAFF. The CDR3, as DNA: TGTGCCAGCAGTTACAAGACAGGATTGAACACTGAAGCTTTCTTT.

The rearrangement links TRBV2 to TRBJ2-5, with D perhaps TRBD2 (6 bases). The CDR3 spans 15 residues. Trimming took 11 bases from V and 5 from J, leaving 24 bases between them. CDR1 SNHLY and CDR2 FYNNEI come from the germline V gene. The CDR3 reads CASPGEASHVETQYF. The CDR3 DNA reads TGTGCCTCCCCGGGGGAAGCGTCCCACGTGGAGACCCAGTACTTC.

The V call is TRBV7-2, the J call TRBJ1-3; D gene uncertain. The CDR3 covers 16 residues. Germline V CDR1 and CDR2: SGHTA, FQGNSA. Trimming cost V 0 bases and J 4 bases, with 13 bases left between them. CDR3 in DNA: TGTGCCAGCAGCTTAGCGCAAAGGCCGGGGGGAAACACCATATATTTT. This translates into CASSLAQRPGGNTIYF.

This clone is a singleton in its sample. This chain joins TRBV7-9 and TRBJ1-3, with D tentatively TRBD1 (5 bases). CDR3 length: 15 residues. CDR1 SEHNR and CDR2 FQNEAQ come from the germline V gene (reference sequence). Trimming left V 2 bases short and J 3 bases short, with 11 bases between. CDR3: CASSLTRGLGNTIYF. The CDR3 DNA reads TGTGCCAGCAGCTTAACAAGGGGCCTTGGAAACACCATATATTTT.

J is TRBJ2-3 and V is TRBV18; D perhaps matches TRBD2 (6 bases). Trimming removed 3 bases at V and 4 bases at J, with 17 bases between. In germline, CDR1 is KGHSH, CDR2 LQKENI. The length of the CDR3 is 16 residues. CDR3 in amino acids: CASSPPRLPGADTQYF. In DNA, the CDR3 is TGTGCCAGCTCACCTCCCCGGCTCCCGGGGGCAGATACGCAGTATTTT.

This clone came up a few times. V and J are TRBV18 and TRBJ1-1; 9 nucleotides line up with TRBD1. This CDR3 has 14 amino acids. The trim removed 3 bases at V and 7 bases at J, leaving 6 bases unmatched. Germline lookup yields CDR1 KGHSH and CDR2 LQKENI. The CDR3 DNA sequence: TGTGCCAGCTCACCTGGGGGACAGGGTGGTGAAGCTTTCTTT. Its protein product is CASSPGGQGGEAFF.

The V call is TRBV7-3, the J call TRBJ2-3; D is undetermined. The CDR3 spans 15 residues. Germline CDR1 reads SGHTA; CDR2 reads FQGTGA. The germline V and J ends were trimmed by 0 bases and 2 bases, with 9 bases remaining between them. CDR3 amino acids: CASSLTRNPTDTQYF. The CDR3 region has the DNA TGTGCCAGCAGCTTAACGAGGAACCCCACAGATACGCAGTATTTT.

In its sample, this clone was seen once. The chain has TRBV6-5 and TRBJ1-5; tentatively, D is TRBD1 (5 bases). Germline loops: CDR1 MNHEY, CDR2 SVGAGI. This CDR3 comprises 13 residues. V was cut by 6 bases and J by 5 bases, with 11 bases left in between. The chain's CDR3 is CASRPTGHQPQHF. CDR3 DNA: TGTGCCAGCAGACCCACAGGACATCAGCCCCAGCATTTT.

This clone was detected only a few times. CDR3 protein: CASSLVGGRSDTQYF. The CDR3 DNA reads TGTGCCAGCAGCTTAGTAGGCGGGAGGTCAGATACGCAGTATTTT. The chain couples TRBV11-2 to TRBJ2-3; 8 bases are a match to TRBD2. The length of the CDR3 is 15 residues. Looked up from germline, CDR1 is SGHAT and CDR2 is FQNNGV. V lost 1 base to trimming and J lost 4 bases; unmatched junction nucleotides: 4.

This chain joins TRBV5-1 and TRBJ2-5; TRBD2 aligns across 11 bases. J gave up 5 bases and V 0 bases, and 9 bases lay outside the gene matches. Germline V CDR1 and CDR2: SGHRS, YFSETQ. This CDR3 contains 17 residues. This chain's CDR3 is CASSLAAASGRMETQYF. The CDR3 nucleotides are TGCGCCAGCAGCTTGGCCGCGGCTAGCGGGAGGATGGAGACCCAGTACTTC.

The V gene is TRBV5-1, the J gene TRBJ2-2; D may be TRBD2 (5 bases). Trimming removed 0 bases at V and 2 bases at J, with 8 bases between. Germline assignment: CDR1 SGHRS and CDR2 YFSETQ. CDR3 length equals 15 residues. The CDR3 DNA sequence: TGCGCCAGCAGCTTGGCCACTAGTAACACCGGGGAGCTGTTTTTT. Its protein is CASSLATSNTGELFF.

This sequence joins TRBV19 and TRBJ2-2, with TRBD2 matching 7 bases. The CDR3 loop spans 16 amino acids. CDR1 and CDR2 (germline): LNHDA, SQIVND (reference sequence). The V and J ends lost 6 bases and 6 bases, in that order; junction bases with no gene match: 13. The CDR3 bases are TGTGCCAGTAGCCCGGACACTAGCGTGGATCCCGGGGAGCTGTTTTTT. It specifies CASSPDTSVDPGELFF.

The chain recombines TRBV2 with TRBJ1-4, with a possible D match to TRBD1 (5 bases). The germline CDR1 and CDR2 sequences are SNHLY and FYNNEI. Trimming took off 6 bases at V and 8 bases at J, with 19 bases between the two ends. This CDR3 contains 15 residues. The CDR3 DNA reads TGTGCCAGCAGACAGGAATCCGGGGGTAGGGAAAAACTGTTTTTT. The encoded protein is CASRQESGGREKLFF.